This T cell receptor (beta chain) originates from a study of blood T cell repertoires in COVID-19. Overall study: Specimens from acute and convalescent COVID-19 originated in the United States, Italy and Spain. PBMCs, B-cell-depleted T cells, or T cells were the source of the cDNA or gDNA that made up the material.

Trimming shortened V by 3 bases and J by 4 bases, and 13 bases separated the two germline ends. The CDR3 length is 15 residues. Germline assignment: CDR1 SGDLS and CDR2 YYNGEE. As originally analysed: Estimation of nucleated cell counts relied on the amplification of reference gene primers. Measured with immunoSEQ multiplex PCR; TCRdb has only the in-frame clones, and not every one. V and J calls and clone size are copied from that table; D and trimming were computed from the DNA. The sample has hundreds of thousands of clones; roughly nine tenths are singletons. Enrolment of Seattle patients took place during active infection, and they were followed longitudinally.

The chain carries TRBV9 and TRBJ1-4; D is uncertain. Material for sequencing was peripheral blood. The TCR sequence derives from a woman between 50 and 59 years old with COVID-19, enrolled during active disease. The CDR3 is CASSAAGNLNEKLFF. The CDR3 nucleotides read TGTGCCAGCAGCGCAGCAGGAAACCTTAATGAAAAACTGTTTTTT. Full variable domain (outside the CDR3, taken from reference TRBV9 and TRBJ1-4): DSGVTQTPKHLITATGQRVTLRCSPRSGDLSVYWYQQSLDQGLQFLIQYYNGEERAKGNILERFSAQQFPDLHSELNLSSLELGDSALYFCASSAAGNLNEKLFFGSGTQLSVL.